A selection of T cell receptor beta chains follows, all from one sample in a study of T cell repertoires in cytomegalovirus infection. TCRdb independently ran MiXCR on the reads; one entry per CDR3 protein. The data show about 570,000 distinct CDR3 sequences, with approximately 40% seen just once and roughly 50% held by the top ten. The antigens for these receptors are not known. This specimen consisted of cultured PBMCs, obtained from culture after CMV antigen stimulation. These receptors came from a human donor in good health (CMV status not recorded). Some clones in this sample may be carry-over from other donors' samples. The CDR3 runs from the conserved cysteine through the conserved F or W. D genes are given only for firm matches. Expanded clones get a size class; other rows say once, few or many, or leave the size out.

clone_size: many
d_call: TRBD2
v_call: TRBV7-2
j_call: TRBJ2-1
cdr3_nt: TGTGCCAGCAGCTTAGGCGGGACTACCTACAATGAGCAGTTCTTC
cdr3_aa: CASSLGGTTYNEQFF

clone_size: NA
d_call: NA
v_call: TRBV7-2
j_call: TRBJ2-5
cdr3_nt: TGTGCCAGCAGCTTGAACGCGGGACCGAAGACCCAGTACTTC
cdr3_aa: CASSLNAGPKTQYF

clone_size: NA
d_call: NA
v_call: TRBV7-2
j_call: TRBJ1-2
cdr3_nt: TGTGCCAGCGCAGCGCGGGTTAACTATGGCTACACCTTC
cdr3_aa: CASAARVNYGYTF

clone_size: NA
d_call: NA
v_call: TRBV11-2
j_call: TRBJ1-2
cdr3_nt: TGTGCCAGCAGCCCCCGCCCCGCTAACTATGGCTACACCTTC
cdr3_aa: CASSPRPANYGYTF

clone_size: few
d_call: NA
v_call: TRBV29-1
j_call: TRBJ2-7
cdr3_nt: TGCAGCGCCCGGGACGGATTATACGAGCAGTACTTC
cdr3_aa: CSARDGLYEQYF

clone_size: NA
d_call: TRBD1
v_call: TRBV7-2
j_call: TRBJ1-2
cdr3_nt: TGTGCCAGCAGCTATGTAAGGGGGCGCAGTGGCTACACCTTC
cdr3_aa: CASSYVRGRSGYTF

clone_size: once
d_call: NA
v_call: TRBV12-3/TRBV12-4
j_call: TRBJ1-2
cdr3_nt: TGTGCCAGCTCATGGACGGCCTGGTCTGGCTACACCTTC
cdr3_aa: CASSWTAWSGYTF

clone_size: NA
d_call: TRBD2
v_call: TRBV5-4
j_call: TRBJ2-1
cdr3_nt: TGTGCCACCGAAGGCCAGCGGGGCAACAATGAGCAGTTCTTC
cdr3_aa: CATEGQRGNNEQFF

clone_size: NA
d_call: NA
v_call: TRBV5-6
j_call: TRBJ1-1
cdr3_nt: TGTGCCAGCAGACGGACAGAAACACCGAACACTGAAGCTTTCTTT
cdr3_aa: CASRRTETPNTEAFF

clone_size: NA
d_call: NA
v_call: TRBV11-1
j_call: TRBJ2-3
cdr3_nt: TGTGCCAGCAGCTTAGTATGGCGGGGTGGCACAGATACGCAGTATTTT
cdr3_aa: CASSLVWRGGTDTQYF

clone_size: NA
d_call: NA
v_call: TRBV2
j_call: TRBJ2-7
cdr3_nt: TGTGCCAGCGGACGGGACAGCGGGTCCGAGCAGTACTTC
cdr3_aa: CASGRDSGSEQYF

clone_size: few
d_call: NA
v_call: TRBV10-3
j_call: TRBJ1-2
cdr3_nt: TGTGCCATCAGTGAGGTGGGCTTAGGGGGCTATGGCTACACCTTC
cdr3_aa: CAISEVGLGGYGYTF

clone_size: once
d_call: TRBD1
v_call: TRBV5-1
j_call: TRBJ2-3
cdr3_nt: TGCGCCAGCAGCTTGGAAGGCAGGGGGACAGATACGCAGTATTTT
cdr3_aa: CASSLEGRGTDTQYF

clone_size: NA
d_call: NA
v_call: TRBV20-1
j_call: TRBJ1-1
cdr3_nt: TGCAGTGCTAGAGCGGCAGCGAACACTGAAGCTTTCTTT
cdr3_aa: CSARAAANTEAFF

clone_size: NA
d_call: NA
v_call: TRBV19
j_call: TRBJ1-2
cdr3_nt: TGTGCCAGTAGTATTGGCCCAGCGAACTATGGCTACACCTTC
cdr3_aa: CASSIGPANYGYTF

clone_size: NA
d_call: NA
v_call: TRBV20-1
j_call: TRBJ2-7
cdr3_nt: TGCAGTGCTAGAGATGGGGGACGGACGACCTACGAGCAGTACTTC
cdr3_aa: CSARDGGRTTYEQYF

clone_size: few
d_call: TRBD2
v_call: TRBV7-4
j_call: TRBJ2-3
cdr3_nt: TGTGCCAGCAGCCCAACGACGGGACTAGCGGACACAGATACGCAGTATTTT
cdr3_aa: CASSPTTGLADTDTQYF

clone_size: NA
d_call: TRBD1
v_call: TRBV2
j_call: TRBJ2-1
cdr3_nt: TGTGCCAGCAGTGATAATAAGGGAGGGACAGGGGGCGGAAATGAGCAGTTCTTC
cdr3_aa: CASSDNKGGTGGGNEQFF

clone_size: NA
d_call: TRBD2
v_call: TRBV7-8
j_call: TRBJ2-1
cdr3_nt: TGTGCCAGCAGCTCCACGCATCAGATGCTAGCGGACAATGAGCAGTTCTTC
cdr3_aa: CASSSTHQMLADNEQFF

clone_size: few
d_call: NA
v_call: TRBV7-9
j_call: TRBJ2-7
cdr3_nt: TGTGCCAGCAGCCCGCCCCCAAGGGAGCAGTACTTC
cdr3_aa: CASSPPPREQYF

clone_size: few
d_call: NA
v_call: TRBV7-9
j_call: TRBJ2-1
cdr3_nt: TGTGCCAGCAGCCCGAGGGGAGGCGGAACCAATGAGCAGTTCTTC
cdr3_aa: CASSPRGGGTNEQFF

clone_size: NA
d_call: NA
v_call: TRBV6-1
j_call: TRBJ2-3
cdr3_nt: TGTGCCAGCTCGGCGGAAAACACAGATACGCAGTATTTT
cdr3_aa: CASSAENTDTQYF

clone_size: few
d_call: NA
v_call: TRBV12-3/TRBV12-4
j_call: TRBJ2-7
cdr3_nt: TGTGCCAGCAGCTCCACACAGGGGAGGAATTACGAGCAGTACTTC
cdr3_aa: CASSSTQGRNYEQYF

clone_size: NA
d_call: TRBD1
v_call: TRBV6-6
j_call: TRBJ1-1
cdr3_nt: TGTGCCAGCAGTTACCTGATACAGGGGGAAACTTTCTTT
cdr3_aa: CASSYLIQGETFF

clone_size: few
d_call: NA
v_call: TRBV5-5
j_call: TRBJ1-4
cdr3_nt: TGTGCCAGCAGCTTCGTTGATGGGGGGCGAGAAAAACTGTTTTTT
cdr3_aa: CASSFVDGGREKLFF

clone_size: NA
d_call: NA
v_call: TRBV7-2
j_call: TRBJ2-3
cdr3_nt: TGTGCCAGCAGCGTACGGGACTCCACTACGCAGTATTTT
cdr3_aa: CASSVRDSTTQYF

clone_size: NA
d_call: NA
v_call: TRBV7-9
j_call: TRBJ2-7
cdr3_nt: TGTGCCAGCAGCCAGGAAGGTTCGGCGAATTACGAGCAGTACTTC
cdr3_aa: CASSQEGSANYEQYF

clone_size: few
d_call: NA
v_call: TRBV11-2
j_call: TRBJ2-3
cdr3_nt: TGTGCCAGCAGCTTACGGCTCCCTATAGCTCTTGGTCTCACAGATACGCAGTATTTT
cdr3_aa: CASSLRLPIALGLTDTQYF

clone_size: NA
d_call: NA
v_call: TRBV27
j_call: TRBJ2-5
cdr3_nt: TGTGCCAGCAGCACAGGGATGGGGACCCAGTACTTC
cdr3_aa: CASSTGMGTQYF

clone_size: few
d_call: TRBD1
v_call: TRBV12-3/TRBV12-4
j_call: TRBJ1-6
cdr3_nt: TGTGCCAGCAGCCCAGGGGACAGGGCATGGTCACCCCTCCACTTT
cdr3_aa: CASSPGDRAWSPLHF

clone_size: few
d_call: TRBD2
v_call: TRBV11-2
j_call: TRBJ2-1
cdr3_nt: TGTGCCAGCAGCTTTGCTCGGGGGGACAATGAGCAGTTCTTC
cdr3_aa: CASSFARGDNEQFF

clone_size: once
d_call: TRBD2
v_call: TRBV20-1
j_call: TRBJ2-3
cdr3_nt: TGCAGTGCGACCGGTAGCGGGAGCCCGAATACGCAGTATTTT
cdr3_aa: CSATGSGSPNTQYF

clone_size: few
d_call: NA
v_call: TRBV2
j_call: TRBJ1-4
cdr3_nt: TGTGCCAGTTCCGGGGTGGCCAATGAAAAACTGTTTTTT
cdr3_aa: CASSGVANEKLFF

clone_size: NA
d_call: TRBD2
v_call: TRBV19
j_call: TRBJ2-3
cdr3_nt: TGTGCCAGTAGTATATATGCGGGAGGTGGCACAGATACGCAGTATTTT
cdr3_aa: CASSIYAGGGTDTQYF

clone_size: NA
d_call: NA
v_call: TRBV20-1
j_call: TRBJ1-1
cdr3_nt: TGCAGTGCTAGCCTCTGGGACACTGAAGCTTTCTTT
cdr3_aa: CSASLWDTEAFF

clone_size: NA
d_call: NA
v_call: TRBV28
j_call: TRBJ2-1
cdr3_nt: TGTGCCAGCAGTTTCCCCCCGTCGACAAGGGGAGGCAGGAATGAGCAGTTCTTC
cdr3_aa: CASSFPPSTRGGRNEQFF

clone_size: NA
d_call: NA
v_call: TRBV7-6
j_call: TRBJ2-3
cdr3_nt: TGTGCCAGCAGCACGGGACTAGGGGGCGCGACAGATACGCAGTATTTT
cdr3_aa: CASSTGLGGATDTQYF

clone_size: few
d_call: TRBD2
v_call: TRBV7-9
j_call: TRBJ2-1
cdr3_nt: TGTGCCAGCAGCCCTAGCGGGGGTATGGCGTCCTATGATGAGCAGTTCTTC
cdr3_aa: CASSPSGGMASYDEQFF

clone_size: NA
d_call: NA
v_call: TRBV7-2
j_call: TRBJ1-5
cdr3_nt: TGTGCCAGCAGCTTAAGGGGGGGGGCTTATAGCAATCAGCCCCAGCATTTT
cdr3_aa: CASSLRGGAYSNQPQHF

clone_size: NA
d_call: TRBD2
v_call: TRBV10-3
j_call: TRBJ2-5
cdr3_nt: TGTGCCACGAGTAGGCGGGAGGGAAGGGAGACCCAGTACTTC
cdr3_aa: CATSRREGRETQYF

clone_size: NA
d_call: NA
v_call: TRBV14
j_call: TRBJ1-4
cdr3_nt: TGTGCCAGCAGTCGGGGATCCCAGGGGCTTAATGAAAAACTGTTTTTT
cdr3_aa: CASSRGSQGLNEKLFF